Here is one T cell receptor beta chain with its context. The sample originates from a study of blood T cell repertoires in COVID-19. Study-level information: Acute and convalescent COVID-19 specimens originated in the United States, Italy and Spain. PBMCs, B-cell-depleted T cells, or T cells provided the cDNA or gDNA that made up the material.

It was during active infection that Seattle patients were enrolled and then longitudinally followed. CDR1 is KGHDR, CDR2 SFDVKD, per germline. V was shortened by 7 bases and J by 5 bases, with 14 bases between the two germline ends. This CDR3 comprises 14 residues. Study processing details: Estimates of nucleated cell counts were drawn from the amplification of reference gene primers. TCRdb keeps only in-frame clones here, not all; method: immunoSEQ multiplex PCR. V, J and clone size reflect that table, while D and trimming were determined from the DNA. The sample has roughly 100,000 clones, roughly 90% seen once; the top ten hold more than 4.5%.

Sequenced input: peripheral blood. The TCR originated in a woman between 50 and 59 years old with COVID-19, enrolled during active disease. This sequence joins TRBV24-1 and TRBJ2-1; possibly TRBD2 for D (6 bases). CDR3 nucleotides: TGTGCCACCAGCAACGTAGGCGGGAACAATGAGCAGTTCTTC. Encoded protein: CATSNVGGNNEQFF.